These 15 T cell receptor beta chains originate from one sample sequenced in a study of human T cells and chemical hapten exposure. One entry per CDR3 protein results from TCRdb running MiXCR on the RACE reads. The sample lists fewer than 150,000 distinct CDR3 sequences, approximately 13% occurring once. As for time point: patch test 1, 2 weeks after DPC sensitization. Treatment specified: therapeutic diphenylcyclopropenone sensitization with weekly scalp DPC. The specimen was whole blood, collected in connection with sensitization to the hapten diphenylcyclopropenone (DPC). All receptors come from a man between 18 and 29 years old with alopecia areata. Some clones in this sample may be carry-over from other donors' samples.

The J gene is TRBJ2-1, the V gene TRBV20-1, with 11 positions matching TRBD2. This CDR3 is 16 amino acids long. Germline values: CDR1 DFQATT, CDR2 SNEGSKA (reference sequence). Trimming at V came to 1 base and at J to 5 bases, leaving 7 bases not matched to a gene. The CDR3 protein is CSARAPASGGNNEQFF. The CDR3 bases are TGCAGTGCTAGAGCCCCAGCTAGCGGGGGGAACAATGAGCAGTTCTTC.

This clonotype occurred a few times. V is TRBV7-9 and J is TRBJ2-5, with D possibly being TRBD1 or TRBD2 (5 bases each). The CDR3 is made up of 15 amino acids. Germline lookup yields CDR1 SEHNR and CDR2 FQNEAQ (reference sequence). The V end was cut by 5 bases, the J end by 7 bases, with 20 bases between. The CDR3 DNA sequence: TGTGCCAGCAGCCCCGGGGAACTGGGGGTAACGACCCAGTACTTC. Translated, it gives CASSPGELGVTTQYF.

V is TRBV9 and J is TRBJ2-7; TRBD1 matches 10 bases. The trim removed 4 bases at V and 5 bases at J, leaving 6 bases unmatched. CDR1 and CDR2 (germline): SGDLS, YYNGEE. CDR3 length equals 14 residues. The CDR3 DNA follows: TGTGCCAGCAGCCCTTCCGGGACAGGGGACGAGCAGTACTTC. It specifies CASSPSGTGDEQYF.

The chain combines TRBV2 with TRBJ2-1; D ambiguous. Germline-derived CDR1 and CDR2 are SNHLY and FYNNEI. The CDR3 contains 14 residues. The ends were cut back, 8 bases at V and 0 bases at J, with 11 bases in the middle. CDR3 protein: CASLTKSSYNEQFF. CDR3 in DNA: TGTGCCAGCCTTACCAAGAGCTCCTACAATGAGCAGTTCTTC.

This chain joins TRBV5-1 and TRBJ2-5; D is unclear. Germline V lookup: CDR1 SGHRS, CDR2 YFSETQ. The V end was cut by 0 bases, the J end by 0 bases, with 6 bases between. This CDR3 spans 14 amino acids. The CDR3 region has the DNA TGCGCCAGCAGCTTGGAGTCAAACCAAGAGACCCAGTACTTC. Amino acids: CASSLESNQETQYF.

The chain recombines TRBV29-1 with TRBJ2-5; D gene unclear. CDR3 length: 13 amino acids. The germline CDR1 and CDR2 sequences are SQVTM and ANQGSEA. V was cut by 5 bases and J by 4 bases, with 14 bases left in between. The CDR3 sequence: CSVNQFQGETQYF. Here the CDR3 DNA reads TGCAGCGTTAATCAGTTCCAAGGAGAGACCCAGTACTTC.

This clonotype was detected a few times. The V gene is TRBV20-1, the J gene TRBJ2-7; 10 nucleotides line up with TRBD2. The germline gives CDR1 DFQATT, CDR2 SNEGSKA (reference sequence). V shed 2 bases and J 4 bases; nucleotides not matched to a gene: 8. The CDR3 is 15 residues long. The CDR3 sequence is CSARLSSGGRYEQYF. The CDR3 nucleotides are TGCAGTGCTAGATTATCTAGCGGGGGAAGGTACGAGCAGTACTTC.

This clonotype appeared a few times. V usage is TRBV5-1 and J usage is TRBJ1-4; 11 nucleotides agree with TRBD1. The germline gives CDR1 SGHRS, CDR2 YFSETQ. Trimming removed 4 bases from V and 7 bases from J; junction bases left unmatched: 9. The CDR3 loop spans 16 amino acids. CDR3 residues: CASSLERTGGGEKLFF. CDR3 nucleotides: TGCGCCAGCAGCCTAGAGCGGACAGGGGGCGGTGAAAAACTGTTTTTT.

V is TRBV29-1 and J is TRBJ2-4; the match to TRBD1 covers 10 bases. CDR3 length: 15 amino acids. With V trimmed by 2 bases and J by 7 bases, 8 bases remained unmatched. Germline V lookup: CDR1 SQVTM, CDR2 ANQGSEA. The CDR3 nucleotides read TGCAGCGTTGAACCTGACAGGGGGCTAGGGAACATTCAGTACTTC. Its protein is CSVEPDRGLGNIQYF.

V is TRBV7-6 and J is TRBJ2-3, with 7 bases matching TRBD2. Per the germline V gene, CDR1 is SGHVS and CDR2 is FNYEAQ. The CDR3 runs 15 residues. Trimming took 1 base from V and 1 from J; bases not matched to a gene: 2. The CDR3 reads CASSLGRGGTDTQYF. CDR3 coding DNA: TGTGCCAGCAGCTTAGGACGGGGGGGCACAGATACGCAGTATTTT.

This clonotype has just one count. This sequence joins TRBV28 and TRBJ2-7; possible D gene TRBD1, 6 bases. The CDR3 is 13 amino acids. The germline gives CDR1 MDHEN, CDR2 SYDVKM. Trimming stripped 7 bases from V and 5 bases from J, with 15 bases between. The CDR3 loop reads CASTEDRFDEQYF. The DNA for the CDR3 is TGTGCCAGCACGGAGGACAGATTCGACGAGCAGTACTTC.

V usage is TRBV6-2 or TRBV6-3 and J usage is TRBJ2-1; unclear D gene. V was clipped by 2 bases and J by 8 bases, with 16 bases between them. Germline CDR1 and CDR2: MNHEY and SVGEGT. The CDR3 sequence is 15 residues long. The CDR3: CASSYRAGKMDEQFF. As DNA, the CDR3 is TGTGCCAGCAGTTACAGGGCTGGGAAGATGGATGAGCAGTTCTTC.

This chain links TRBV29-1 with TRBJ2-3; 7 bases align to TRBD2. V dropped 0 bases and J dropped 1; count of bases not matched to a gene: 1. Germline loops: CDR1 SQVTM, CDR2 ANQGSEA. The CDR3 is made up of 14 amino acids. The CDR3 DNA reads TGCAGCGTTGAAGAGGGAGGGCGCACAGATACGCAGTATTTT. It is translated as CSVEEGGRTDTQYF.

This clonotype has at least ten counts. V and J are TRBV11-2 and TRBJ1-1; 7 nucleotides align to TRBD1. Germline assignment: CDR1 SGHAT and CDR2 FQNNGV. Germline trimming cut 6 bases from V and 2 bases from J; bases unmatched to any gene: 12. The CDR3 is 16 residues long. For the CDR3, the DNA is TGTGCCAGCAGATGGGGGCGAGGGGGCGAAAACACTGAAGCTTTCTTT. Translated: CASRWGRGGENTEAFF.

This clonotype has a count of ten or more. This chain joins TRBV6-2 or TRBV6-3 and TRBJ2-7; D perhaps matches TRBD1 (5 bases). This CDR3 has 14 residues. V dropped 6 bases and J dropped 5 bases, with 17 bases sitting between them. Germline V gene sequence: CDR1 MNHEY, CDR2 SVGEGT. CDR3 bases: TGTGCCAGCAGAGTCACGTCATGGGGCCACGAGCAGTACTTC. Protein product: CASRVTSWGHEQYF.